Following are 14 T cell receptor beta chains from one sample sequenced in a study of T cells in women clearing cervical HPV infection (dated by TCRdb to the late 2010s). The receptor library was made with the immunoSEQ multiplex PCR assay. The immuneACCESS repertoire file appears here via TCRdb, limited to in-frame rearrangements. These files lack a portion of the clones; in checked studies, under half of the deficit traces to unresolved V genes, and the cause of the others is not known. The table held for this sample gives fewer than 30,000 clones. 17% of the sample goes to the ten largest clones. The sequencing sample was made of blood buffy coat. These receptor sequences come from a woman between 18 and 70 years old with a cervical HPV16 infection that either progressed to CIN3+ or cleared (not recorded which).

About this clone itself: Coverage ceases 3 residues before the CDR3 finishes, and the germline J gene fills in the end. The chain uses TRBV3-1 (or the pseudogene TRBV3-2) and TRBJ1-6, with D possibly matching TRBD1 (6 bases). V was pared by 1 base and J by 7 bases, with 8 bases between. CDR3 size: 14 residues. CDR1 and CDR2 (germline): LGHDT, YNNKEL (reference sequence). CDR3 in amino acids: CASSQGTGNSPLHF. Partial CDR3 DNA: TGTGCCAGCAGCCAAGGAACAGGGAATTCACCC.

On this clone: The read halts 3 residues ahead of the CDR3 end, with the missing end drawn from the germline J gene. The rearrangement links TRBV19 to TRBJ2-5; TRBD2 aligns across 10 bases. Germline CDR1 LNHDA, CDR2 SQIVND (reference sequence). The CDR3 contains 14 residues. J was trimmed by 5 bases and V by 5 bases; bases with no gene match: 5. CDR3: CASSPPGLAETQYF. CDR3 DNA, as far as it was read: TGTGCCAGTAGTCCCCCGGGACTAGCGGAGACC.

As to this clone: The read is 3 residues too short to cover the CDR3 end, so that end is filled in from the germline J gene. The chain uses TRBV19 and TRBJ1-1; D gene uncertain. The CDR3 extends over 14 amino acids. CDR1 and CDR2 (germline): LNHDA, SQIVND (reference sequence). CDR3 sequence: CASSMSRPTETAFF. The CDR3 DNA, read in part, is TGTGCCAGTAGTATGTCGAGACCTACAGAGACA.

Notes on this clone: One end of the junction varies from germline; a read error may be responsible. The read is 3 residues too short to cover the CDR3 end, so that end is filled in from the germline J gene. The chain recombines TRBV19 with TRBJ1-1; D is possibly TRBD1 (5 bases). CDR1 and CDR2 (germline): LNHDA, SQIVND (reference sequence). The CDR3 runs 14 residues. The covered CDR3 bases are TGTGCCAGTAGTATAGATCACAGGAACACTGAC. Encoded protein: CASSIDHRNTD. The full-length CDR3 reads as CASSIDHRNTDAFF.

Points on this clone: The CDR3 end is not reached by the read, which stops 3 residues before it; the germline J gene fills it in. The chain is built from TRBV20-1 and TRBJ2-1, with 15 bases aligning to TRBD2. Losses at the gene ends were 6 bases for V and 7 bases for J; bases not matched to a gene: 4. Germline values: CDR1 DFQATT, CDR2 SNEGSKA (reference sequence). The CDR3 extends over 14 amino acids. This CDR3 is CSALGTSGRNEQFF. The sequenced part of the CDR3 DNA is TGCAGTGCGCTCGGGACTAGCGGGAGGAATGAG.

As to this clone: The read is 3 residues too short to cover the CDR3 end, so that end is filled in from the germline J gene. The V call is TRBV20-1, the J call TRBJ2-5; tentative D call: TRBD2 (6 bases). This CDR3 is built from 12 residues. Trimming removed 5 bases at V and 2 bases at J, with 9 bases between. Germline CDR1 DFQATT, CDR2 SNEGSKA (reference sequence). This CDR3 is CSALADQETQYF. Partial CDR3 DNA: TGCAGTGCTTTAGCGGATCAAGAGACC.

About this clone itself: The CDR3 goes on 3 residues after the read ends, and that part is filled in from the germline J gene. This chain joins TRBV4-1 and TRBJ2-2; 9 bases are shared with TRBD1. The CDR3 consists of 15 residues. V lost 1 base and J lost 4; bases outside the gene matches: 1. Germline-derived CDR1 and CDR2 are MGHRA and YSYEKL. The part of the CDR3 DNA that was read is TGCGCCAGCAGCCAAGGACAGGGGGTCACCGGGGAG. This codes for CASSQGQGVTGE. From start to end, the CDR3 is CASSQGQGVTGELFF.

As for this clone: Read data end 3 residues before the CDR3 end; the end is taken from the germline J gene. This chain links TRBV20-1 with TRBJ2-5, with 11 nucleotides matching TRBD2. This CDR3 has 14 residues. In germline, CDR1 is DFQATT, CDR2 SNEGSKA (reference sequence). The V segment lost 3 bases and the J segment 2 bases; nucleotides outside the gene matches: 2. The CDR3 DNA, read in part, is TGCAGTGCTAGGGCTAGCGGGAGGCAAGAGACC. Residues: CSARASGRQET. The complete CDR3 reads CSARASGRQETQYF.

Note on this clone: The read ends 3 residues early relative to the CDR3; the germline J gene fills the gap. The V and J genes are TRBV2 and TRBJ1-2, with D unclear. Germline CDR1 is SNHLY and CDR2 is FYNNEI. The CDR3 spans 14 residues. The part of the CDR3 DNA that was read is TGTGCCAGCACCGGGCGGGCGAACTACAATGAC. Amino acid sequence: CASTGRANYND. The entire CDR3 protein reads CASTGRANYNDYTF. Full variable domain (missing parts from reference TRBV2 and TRBJ1-2): EPEVTQTPSHQVTQMGQEVILRCVPISNHLYFYWYRQILGQKVEFLVSFYNNEISEKSEIFDDQFSVERPDGSNFTLKIRSTKLEDSAMYFCASTGRANYNDYTFGSGTRLTVV.

Concerning this clone: The read ends 3 residues shy of where the CDR3 ends; the end is completed using the germline J gene. This chain joins TRBV29-1 and TRBJ2-6; D ambiguous. With 4 bases removed from V and 2 bases from J, the gap between germline ends came to 12 bases. The germline CDR1 and CDR2 sequences are SQVTM and ANQGSEA. The CDR3 is 15 residues long. This CDR3 is CSVGAAGAGANVLTF. The sequenced part of the CDR3 DNA is TGCAGCGTTGGGGCAGCTGGCGCTGGGGCCAACGTC.

Comments on this clone: Read sequence stops 3 residues before the CDR3 end, and the germline J gene provides the missing end. The V and J genes are TRBV7-2 and TRBJ1-4; 9 positions match TRBD1. Germline CDR1 and CDR2: SGHTA and FQGNSA. The CDR3 sequence is 14 residues long. V was clipped by 3 bases and J by 7 bases; unmatched bases: 3. This CDR3 is CASSFTGGGEKLFF. The sequenced part of the CDR3 DNA is TGTGCCAGCAGCTTTACAGGGGGCGGTGAAAAA.

Comment on this clone: The DNA ends 3 residues before the CDR3 does, and the rest of the CDR3 is filled in from the germline J gene. This chain joins TRBV29-1 and TRBJ1-4, with D possibly matching TRBD1 (5 bases). CDR1 is SQVTM, CDR2 ANQGSEA, per germline. This CDR3 is built from 15 residues. The part of the CDR3 DNA that was read is TGCAGCGTTGAGGACCCCGACGCTGGGGCCAACGTA. Translating it yields CSVEDPDAGANV. The CDR3 in its entirety is CSVEDPDAGANVLFF.

A note on this clone: Sequencing ends 3 residues short of the CDR3 end; the germline J gene provides the rest. This chain joins TRBV20-1 and TRBJ2-7, with TRBD2 identical over 12 bases. The junction had 13 bases not matched to a gene; V was cut back by 6 bases and J by 1 base. Germline assignment: CDR1 DFQATT and CDR2 SNEGSKA (reference sequence). This CDR3 has 17 residues. CDR3 bases read: TGCAGTGCCCGGACTAGCGGGGCGGATTTGCAATCCTACGAG. Translated, it gives CSARTSGADLQSYE. The complete CDR3 reads CSARTSGADLQSYEQYF.

Of note for this clone: The missing CDR3 end, 3 residues past where the read stops, is filled in from the germline J gene. Distinct nucleotide sequences in the sample also encode this CDR3. The J gene is TRBJ2-2, the V gene TRBV18, with 10 bases that match TRBD1. This CDR3 is built from 17 residues. Germline-derived CDR1 and CDR2 are KGHSH and LQKENI. The covered CDR3 bases are TGTGCCAGCTCCCCGGGGGACAGGGGCACTGGGGCCAACGTG. Its protein is CASSPGDRGTGANV. The whole CDR3 region reads CASSPGDRGTGANVLFF.